The 18 T cell receptor beta chains reported below all come from one sample, sequenced in a study of T cell repertoires in cytomegalovirus infection. TCRdb processed the reads anew with MiXCR; each CDR3 protein has one entry. This table holds approximately 190,000 distinct CDR3 sequences, roughly 9% found once. Sequences were obtained from PBMCs. These receptor sequences come from a human donor in good health (CMV status not recorded). Some clones in this sample may be carry-over from other donors' samples.

The J gene is TRBJ2-2, the V gene TRBV2; tentatively, D is TRBD1 (5 bases). The CDR3 runs to 16 residues. Trimming took off 5 bases at V and 2 bases at J, with 15 bases between the two ends. Germline V lookup: CDR1 SNHLY, CDR2 FYNNEI. DNA of the CDR3: TGTGCCAGCAGTCAGGGTAGGCTCGGTAACACCGGGGAGCTGTTTTTT. Amino acid sequence: CASSQGRLGNTGELFF. Filled out from reference TRBV2 and TRBJ2-2, the complete variable domain reads EPEVTQTPSHQVTQMGQEVILRCVPISNHLYFYWYRQILGQKVEFLVSFYNNEISEKSEIFDDQFSVERPDGSNFTLKIRSTKLEDSAMYFCASSQGRLGNTGELFFGEGSRLTVL.

There are many counts of this clonotype. This chain links TRBV28 with TRBJ1-1; 7 bases fit TRBD1. Germline assignment: CDR1 MDHEN and CDR2 SYDVKM. The CDR3 is made up of 14 amino acids. Unmatched junction bases numbered 7, after V lost 6 bases and J lost 3 bases. In DNA form, the CDR3 reads TGTGCCAGCAGAACTGAGGGGGCGGACACTGAAGCTTTCTTT. Translated, it gives CASRTEGADTEAFF.

This clonotype was detected once. The chain carries TRBV7-3 and TRBJ2-7; a possible D gene is TRBD2 (5 bases). The CDR3 sequence is 15 residues long. Trimming pared 0 bases from V and 6 bases from J, leaving 15 bases between. In germline, CDR1 is SGHTA, CDR2 FQGTGA. The CDR3 DNA reads as TGTGCCAGCAGCTTAACCCCCGGACTGGAGAGCGAGCAGTACTTC. Translation: CASSLTPGLESEQYF.

The table lists this clonotype with a few counts. The chain joins TRBV28 to TRBJ2-3; possible D gene TRBD1, 6 bases. Trimming cost V 6 bases and J 4 bases, with 17 bases left between them. Per germline, CDR1 MDHEN and CDR2 SYDVKM. This CDR3 comprises 15 residues. CDR3 DNA: TGTGCCAGCAGCTCGCAGGGGAAAAGGGCAGATACGCAGTATTTT. Translation gives CASSSQGKRADTQYF. Combining the CDR3 with reference TRBV28 and TRBJ2-3 gives the whole variable domain DVKVTQSSRYLVKRTGEKVFLECVQDMDHENMFWYRQDPGLGLRLIYFSYDVKMKEKGDIPEGYSVSREKKERFSLILESASTNQTSMYLCASSSQGKRADTQYFGPGTRLTVL.

This clonotype was found a few times. The V call is TRBV6-1, the J call TRBJ2-5, with 11 bases lining up with TRBD2. The CDR3 spans 15 residues. Germline lookup yields CDR1 MNHNS and CDR2 SASEGT. V shed 4 bases, J shed 7 bases, and the junction held 8 bases outside the gene matches. This CDR3 reads CASSAGLAETGTQYF. The CDR3, as DNA: TGTGCCAGCAGTGCGGGACTAGCGGAGACGGGGACCCAGTACTTC.

This clonotype showed up many times. The rearrangement links TRBV7-2 to TRBJ1-1; weak D call: TRBD1 (6 bases). In germline, CDR1 is SGHTA, CDR2 FQGNSA. The length of the CDR3 is 14 residues. With 2 bases removed from V and 4 bases from J, the gap between germline ends came to 11 bases. The CDR3 sequence is CASSLRTGSTEAFF. The DNA for the CDR3 is TGTGCCAGCAGCTTAAGAACAGGGTCCACTGAAGCTTTCTTT. The whole variable domain, filled in from reference TRBV7-2 and TRBJ1-1, reads GAGVSQSPSNKVTEKGKDVELRCDPISGHTALYWYRQSLGQGLEFLIYFQGNSAPDKSGLPSDRFSAERTGGSVSTLTIQRTQQEDSAVYLCASSLRTGSTEAFFGQGTRLTVV.

The chain recombines TRBV9 with TRBJ2-1; tentatively, D is TRBD1 or TRBD2 (5 bases each). The CDR3 sequence is 16 residues long. Germline assignment: CDR1 SGDLS and CDR2 YYNGEE. Trimming took off 3 bases at V and 6 bases at J, with 19 bases between the two ends. This chain's CDR3 is CASSAGHSGAGNEQFF. The CDR3 DNA reads TGTGCCAGCAGCGCAGGACACTCCGGGGCAGGCAATGAGCAGTTCTTC.

This clonotype was detected only a few times. The rearrangement links TRBV10-3 to TRBJ1-2; the D is unclear. CDR3 length: 12 residues. The germline V gene has CDR1 ENHRY and CDR2 SYGVKD. Deletions cut 6 bases from V and 2 bases from J, with 7 bases between. The CDR3 reads CAISHDNYGYTF. CDR3 DNA: TGTGCCATCAGCCACGACAACTATGGCTACACCTTC.

V usage is TRBV12-3 or TRBV12-4 and J usage is TRBJ1-2, with D hard to call. The CDR3 has 14 amino acids. V gave up 7 bases and J gave up 0 bases, with 12 bases separating them. CDR3 protein: CASIRGESNYGYTF. In DNA form, the CDR3 reads TGTGCCAGCATTCGTGGGGAGTCTAACTATGGCTACACCTTC.

The table lists this clonotype with many counts. CDR3 sequence reads: CASSTGLSYEQYF. The CDR3 nucleotides read TGTGCCAGCAGTACAGGGCTTTCCTACGAGCAGTACTTC. The chain has TRBV11-2 and TRBJ2-7, with a weak D call TRBD1 (6 bases). V was pared by 6 bases and J by 1 base, with 10 bases between. Germline-derived CDR1 and CDR2 are SGHAT and FQNNGV. The CDR3 is 13 residues long.

The CDR3 nucleotides are TGTGCCACCAGTGATTTGCGTGGGGATGGCTACACCTTC. Translated: CATSDLRGDGYTF. This chain links TRBV24-1 with TRBJ1-2; no definite D call. Trimming cost V 0 bases and J 6 bases, with 7 bases left between them. CDR1 is KGHDR, CDR2 SFDVKD, per germline. This CDR3 comprises 13 residues.

This clonotype was observed many times. The chain links TRBV7-2 to TRBJ2-5; possibly TRBD1 for D (5 bases). The length of the CDR3 is 13 residues. The V end lost 7 bases, the J end lost 3 bases, and 12 bases lay between the germline ends. CDR1 is SGHTA, CDR2 FQGNSA, per germline. CDR3 residues: CASKGRLKETQYF. The DNA for the CDR3 is TGTGCCAGCAAGGGGCGCTTGAAAGAGACCCAGTACTTC.

A few counts support this clonotype. The rearrangement uses TRBV5-1 and TRBJ2-3; no clear D. Between the trimmed V and J ends, which lost 1 base and 4 bases, there was a span of 13 bases. Germline loops: CDR1 SGHRS, CDR2 YFSETQ. The CDR3 consists of 15 residues. Here the CDR3 DNA reads TGCGCCAGCAGCTTGACAGTGCACGAGTCAGATACGCAGTATTTT. This translates into CASSLTVHESDTQYF.

This clonotype was seen repeatedly, ten times or more. The chain carries TRBV7-2 and TRBJ2-7; 7 bases line up with TRBD2. The CDR3 runs to 14 residues. The V gene end was trimmed by 3 bases and the J gene end by 0 bases; junction bases not matched to a gene: 2. Germline CDR1 and CDR2: SGHTA and FQGNSA. The CDR3 region is CASSLGRGSYEQYF. DNA for the CDR3: TGTGCCAGCAGCTTGGGGAGGGGCTCCTACGAGCAGTACTTC. Full variable domain (rest looked up from reference TRBV7-2 and TRBJ2-7): GAGVSQSPSNKVTEKGKDVELRCDPISGHTALYWYRQSLGQGLEFLIYFQGNSAPDKSGLPSDRFSAERTGGSVSTLTIQRTQQEDSAVYLCASSLGRGSYEQYFGPGTRLTVT.

This clonotype was seen at least ten times. The chain carries TRBV7-2 and TRBJ2-3, with 11 bases identical to TRBD2. CDR1 SGHTA and CDR2 FQGNSA come from the germline V gene. CDR3 length: 16 amino acids. V lost 1 base, J lost 4 bases, and 4 bases stayed unmatched. The CDR3 DNA reads as TGTGCCAGCAGCTTAGGACTAGCGGGGAGTGCAGATACGCAGTATTTT. This sequence encodes CASSLGLAGSADTQYF.

This clonotype was counted only a few times. The V gene is TRBV12-3 or TRBV12-4, the J gene TRBJ2-1; D possibly corresponds to TRBD1 (6 bases). The CDR3 contains 16 residues. Trimming left V 5 bases short and J 0 bases short, with 14 bases between. Here the CDR3 reads CASSQGRSPSYNEQFF. The DNA of the CDR3 is TGTGCCAGCAGTCAGGGGCGGAGTCCCTCCTACAATGAGCAGTTCTTC.

This clonotype turned up a few times. One end of the junction fails to match germline, which may point to a read error. The chain links TRBV5-3 to TRBJ2-5, with D perhaps TRBD2 (5 bases). TRBV5-3 belongs to the ORF category, with a function that is uncertain. There are 14 residues in the CDR3. The CDR3 spells CASSFEGRGETQYF. CDR3 bases: TGTGCCAGCAGCTTTGAGGGCCGGGGAGAGACCCAGTACTTC.

This clonotype was detected many times. This chain uses TRBV5-4 with TRBJ1-6, with D possibly being TRBD1 (5 bases). V shed 0 bases and J shed 8 bases, with 12 bases lying between them. Germline CDR1 reads SGHNT; CDR2 reads YYREEE (reference sequence). This CDR3 is 15 amino acids long. Written as DNA, the CDR3 is TGTGCCAGCAGCTTGGCCCCGGGGCCGGATTCACCCCTCCACTTT. This sequence encodes CASSLAPGPDSPLHF.